The entry below describes one T cell receptor (beta chain). Profiled with immunoSEQ multiplex PCR; TCRdb holds only in-frame clones, not every one. Among approximately 220,000 clones listed, about nine tenths were seen once. The sample belongs to a study of blood T cell repertoires in COVID-19. Overall study: The United States, Italy and Spain provided the acute and convalescent COVID-19 samples. T cells, B-cell-depleted T cells, or PBMCs supplied cDNA or gDNA.

Participant-reported clinical history was the basis for cohort assignment. Per the germline V gene, CDR1 is MNHEY and CDR2 is SMNVEV (reference sequence). The CDR3 is made up of 16 amino acids. With V trimmed by 5 bases and J by 8 bases, 12 bases remained unmatched. The V gene is TRBV27, the J gene TRBJ2-1, with 10 positions matching TRBD2. The sample was PBMCs or T cells enriched from blood (not recorded which). The source of this sequence is a woman aged 25 to 39 who had recovered from COVID-19. CDR3 in amino acids: CASSPRAGGPFDEQFF. DNA for the CDR3: TGTGCCAGCAGTCCTCGAGCGGGGGGGCCTTTTGATGAGCAGTTCTTC.